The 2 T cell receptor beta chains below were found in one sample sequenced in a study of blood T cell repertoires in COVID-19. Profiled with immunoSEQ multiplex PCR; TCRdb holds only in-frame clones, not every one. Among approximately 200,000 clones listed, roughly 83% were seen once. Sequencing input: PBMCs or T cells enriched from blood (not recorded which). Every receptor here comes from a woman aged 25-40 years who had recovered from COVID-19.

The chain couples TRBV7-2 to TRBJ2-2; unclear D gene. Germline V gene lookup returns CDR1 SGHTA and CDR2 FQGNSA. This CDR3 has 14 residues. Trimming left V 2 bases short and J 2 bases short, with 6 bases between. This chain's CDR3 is CASSLNTNTGELFF. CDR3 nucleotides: TGTGCCAGCAGCTTAAATACTAACACCGGGGAGCTGTTTTTT.

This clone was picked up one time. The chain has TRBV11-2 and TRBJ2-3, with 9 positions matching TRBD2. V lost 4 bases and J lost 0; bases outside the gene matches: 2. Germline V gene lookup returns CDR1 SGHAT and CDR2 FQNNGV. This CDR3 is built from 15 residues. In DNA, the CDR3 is TGTGCCAGCAGCTCTAGCGGGGTCAGCACAGATACGCAGTATTTT. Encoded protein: CASSSSGVSTDTQYF.